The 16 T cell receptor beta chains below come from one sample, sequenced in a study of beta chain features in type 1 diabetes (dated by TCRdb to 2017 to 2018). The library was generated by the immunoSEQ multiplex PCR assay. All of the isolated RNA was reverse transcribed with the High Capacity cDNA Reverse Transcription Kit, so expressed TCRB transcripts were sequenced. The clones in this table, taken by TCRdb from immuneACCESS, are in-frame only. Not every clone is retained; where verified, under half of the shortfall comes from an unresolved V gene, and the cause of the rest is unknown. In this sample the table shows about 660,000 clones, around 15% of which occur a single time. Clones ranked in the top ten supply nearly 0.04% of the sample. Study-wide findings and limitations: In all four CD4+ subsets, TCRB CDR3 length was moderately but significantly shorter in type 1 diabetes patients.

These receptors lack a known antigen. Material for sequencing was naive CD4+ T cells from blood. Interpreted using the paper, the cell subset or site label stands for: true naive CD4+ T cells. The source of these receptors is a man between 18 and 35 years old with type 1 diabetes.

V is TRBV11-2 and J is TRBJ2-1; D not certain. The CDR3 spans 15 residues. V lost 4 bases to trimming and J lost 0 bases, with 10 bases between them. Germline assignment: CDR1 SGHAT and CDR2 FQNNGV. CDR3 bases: TGTGCCAGCAGCTCGCCTAGGGACTCCTACAATGAGCAGTTCTTC. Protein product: CASSSPRDSYNEQFF.

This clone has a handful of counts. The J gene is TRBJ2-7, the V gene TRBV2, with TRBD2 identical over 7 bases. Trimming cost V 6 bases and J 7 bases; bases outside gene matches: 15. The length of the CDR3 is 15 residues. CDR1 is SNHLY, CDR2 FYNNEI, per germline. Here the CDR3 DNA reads TGTGCCAGCAGGGGATTGGAGCGGGATAGCAGGGAGCAGTACTTC. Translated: CASRGLERDSREQYF.

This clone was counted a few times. The CDR3 bases are TGTGCCAGCAGCCCTTGGACTAGCGGGAGCTCCTACAATGAGCAGTTCTTC. The encoded protein is CASSPWTSGSSYNEQFF. V and J are TRBV14 and TRBJ2-1, with 13 bases matching TRBD2. V lost 4 bases and J lost 0; bases outside the gene matches: 3. Germline values: CDR1 SGHDN, CDR2 FVKESK. CDR3 size: 17 residues.

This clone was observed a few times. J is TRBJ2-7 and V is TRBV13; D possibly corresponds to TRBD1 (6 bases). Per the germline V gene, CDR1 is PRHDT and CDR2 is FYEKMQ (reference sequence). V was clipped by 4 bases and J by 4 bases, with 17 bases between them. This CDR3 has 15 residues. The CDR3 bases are TGTGCCAGCAGCTCCCGGCAGGGGCCGGTTTACGAGCAGTACTTC. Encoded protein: CASSSRQGPVYEQYF. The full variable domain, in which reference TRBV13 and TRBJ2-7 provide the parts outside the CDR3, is AAGVIQSPRHLIKEKRETATLKCYPIPRHDTVYWYQQGPGQDPQFLISFYEKMQSDKGSIPDRFSAQQFSDYHSELNMSSLELGDSALYFCASSSRQGPVYEQYFGPGTRLTVT.

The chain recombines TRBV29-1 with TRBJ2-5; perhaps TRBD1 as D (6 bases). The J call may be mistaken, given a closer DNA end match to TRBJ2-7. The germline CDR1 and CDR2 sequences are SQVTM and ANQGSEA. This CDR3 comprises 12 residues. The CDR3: CSGGQLGAEQYF. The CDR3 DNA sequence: TGCAGCGGCGGACAATTGGGGGCCGAGCAGTACTTC.

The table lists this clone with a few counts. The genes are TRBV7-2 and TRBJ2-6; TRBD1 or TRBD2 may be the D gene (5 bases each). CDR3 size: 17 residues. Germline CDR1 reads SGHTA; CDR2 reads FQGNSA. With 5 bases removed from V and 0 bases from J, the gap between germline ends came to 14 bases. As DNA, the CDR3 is TGTGCCAGCAGCCTATTTTGGGGACGCTCTGGGGCCAACGTCCTGACTTTC. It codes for CASSLFWGRSGANVLTF.

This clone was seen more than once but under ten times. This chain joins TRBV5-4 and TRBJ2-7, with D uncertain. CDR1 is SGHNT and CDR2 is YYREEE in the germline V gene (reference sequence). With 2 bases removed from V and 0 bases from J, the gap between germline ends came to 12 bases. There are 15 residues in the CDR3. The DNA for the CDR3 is TGTGCCAGCAGCTTCGGGCCAAGCCACTCCTACGAGCAGTACTTC. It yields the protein CASSFGPSHSYEQYF. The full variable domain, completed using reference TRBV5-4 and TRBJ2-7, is ETGVTQSPTHLIKTRGQQVTLRCSSQSGHNTVSWYQQALGQGPQFIFQYYREEENGRGNFPPRFSGLQFPNYSSELNVNALELDDSALYLCASSFGPSHSYEQYFGPGTRLTVT.

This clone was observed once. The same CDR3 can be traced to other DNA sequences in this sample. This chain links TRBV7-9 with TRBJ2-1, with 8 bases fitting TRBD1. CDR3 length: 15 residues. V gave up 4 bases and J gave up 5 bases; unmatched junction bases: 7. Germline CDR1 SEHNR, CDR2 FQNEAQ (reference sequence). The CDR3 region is CASSSGQGTNNEQFF. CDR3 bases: TGTGCCAGCAGCTCAGGACAGGGAACGAACAATGAGCAGTTCTTC. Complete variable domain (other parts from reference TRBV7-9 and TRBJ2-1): DTGVSQNPRHKITKRGQNVTFRCDPISEHNRLYWYRQTLGQGPEFLTYFQNEAQLEKSRLLSDRFSAERPKGSFSTLEIQRTEQGDSAMYLCASSSGQGTNNEQFFGPGTRLTVL.

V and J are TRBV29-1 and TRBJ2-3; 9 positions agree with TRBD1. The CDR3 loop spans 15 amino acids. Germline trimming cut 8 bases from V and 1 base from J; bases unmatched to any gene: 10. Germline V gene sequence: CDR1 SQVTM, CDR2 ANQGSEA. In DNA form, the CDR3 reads TGCAGCACCACGGGACAGGGAGGGCGCACAGATACGCAGTATTTT. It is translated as CSTTGQGGRTDTQYF.

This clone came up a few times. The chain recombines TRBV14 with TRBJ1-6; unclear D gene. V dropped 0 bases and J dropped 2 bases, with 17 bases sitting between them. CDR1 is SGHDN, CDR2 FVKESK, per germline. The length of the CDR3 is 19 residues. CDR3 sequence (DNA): TGTGCCAGCAGCCAAGACGCGGTAATAGCCTTCGCCTATAATTCACCCCTCCACTTT. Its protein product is CASSQDAVIAFAYNSPLHF.

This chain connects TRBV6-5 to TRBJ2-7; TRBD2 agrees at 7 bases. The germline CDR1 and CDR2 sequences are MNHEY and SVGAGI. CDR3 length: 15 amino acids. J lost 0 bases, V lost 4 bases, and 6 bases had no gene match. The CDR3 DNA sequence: TGTGCCAGCAGTTTACTAGCGACGAGCTCCTACGAGCAGTACTTC. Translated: CASSLLATSSYEQYF.

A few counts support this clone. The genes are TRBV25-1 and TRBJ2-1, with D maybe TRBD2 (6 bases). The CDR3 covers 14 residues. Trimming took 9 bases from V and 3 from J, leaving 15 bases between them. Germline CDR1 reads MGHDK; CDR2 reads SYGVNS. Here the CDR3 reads CASKPGGYYNEQFF. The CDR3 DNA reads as TGTGCCAGTAAGCCCGGAGGGTACTACAATGAGCAGTTCTTC.

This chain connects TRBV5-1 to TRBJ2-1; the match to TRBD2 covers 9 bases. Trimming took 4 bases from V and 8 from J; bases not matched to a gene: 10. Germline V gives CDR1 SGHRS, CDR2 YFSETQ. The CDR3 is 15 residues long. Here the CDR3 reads CASSVVAGVDDEQFF. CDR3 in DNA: TGCGCCAGCAGCGTCGTAGCGGGAGTAGATGATGAGCAGTTCTTC.

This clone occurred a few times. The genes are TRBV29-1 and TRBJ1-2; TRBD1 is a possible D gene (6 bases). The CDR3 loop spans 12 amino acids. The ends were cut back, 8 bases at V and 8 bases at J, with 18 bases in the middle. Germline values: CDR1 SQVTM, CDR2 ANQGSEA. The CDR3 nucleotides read TGCAGCCTTCTAGGGGGGAAAGGAGGCTACACCTTC. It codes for CSLLGGKGGYTF. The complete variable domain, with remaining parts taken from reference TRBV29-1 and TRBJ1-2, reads SAVISQKPSRDICQRGTSLTIQCQVDSQVTMMFWYRQQPGQSLTLIATANQGSEATYESGFVIDKFPISRPNLTFSTLTVSNMSPEDSSIYLCSLLGGKGGYTFGSGTRLTVV.

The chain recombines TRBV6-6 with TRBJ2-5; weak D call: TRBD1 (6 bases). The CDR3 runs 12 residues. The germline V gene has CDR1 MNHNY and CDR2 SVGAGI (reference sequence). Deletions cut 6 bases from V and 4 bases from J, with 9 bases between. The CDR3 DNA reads TGTGCCAGCAGGGGGGCTGGAGAGACCCAGTACTTC. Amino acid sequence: CASRGAGETQYF.

CDR3 region: CASSTGQGTGELFF. Written as DNA, the CDR3 is TGTGCCAGCAGCACGGGACAGGGTACCGGGGAGCTGTTTTTT. This sequence joins TRBV27 and TRBJ2-2, with TRBD1 matching 9 bases. With V trimmed by 6 bases and J by 5 bases, 4 bases remained unmatched. Per germline, CDR1 MNHEY and CDR2 SMNVEV (reference sequence). This CDR3 spans 14 amino acids.